The TCR beta chain described here comes from a study of blood T cell repertoires in COVID-19. Study in general: Acute-phase and convalescent COVID-19 samples originated in the United States, Italy and Spain.

Generated by immunoSEQ multiplex PCR, the TCRdb table keeps only in-frame clones and is missing some. The data contain 250,000 to 400,000 clones, about 87% of them seen just once; the ten biggest clones take up 5.3%. Trimming pared 0 bases from V and 0 bases from J, leaving 8 bases between. This CDR3 contains 15 residues. Germline V gives CDR1 PRHDT, CDR2 FYEKMQ (reference sequence). Those enrolled, adults aged 18 to 89 years, came from roughly 23 US areas. Categorization into cohorts depended on clinical history that participants reported. This chain uses TRBV13 with TRBJ1-1, with D perhaps matching TRBD1 (5 bases). Sequences were obtained from PBMCs or T cells enriched from blood (not recorded which). The sequence was collected from a woman in her 30s who had recovered from COVID-19. CDR3 residues: CASSLGGPMNTEAFF. CDR3 in DNA: TGTGCCAGCAGCTTAGGGGGGCCGATGAACACTGAAGCTTTCTTT.